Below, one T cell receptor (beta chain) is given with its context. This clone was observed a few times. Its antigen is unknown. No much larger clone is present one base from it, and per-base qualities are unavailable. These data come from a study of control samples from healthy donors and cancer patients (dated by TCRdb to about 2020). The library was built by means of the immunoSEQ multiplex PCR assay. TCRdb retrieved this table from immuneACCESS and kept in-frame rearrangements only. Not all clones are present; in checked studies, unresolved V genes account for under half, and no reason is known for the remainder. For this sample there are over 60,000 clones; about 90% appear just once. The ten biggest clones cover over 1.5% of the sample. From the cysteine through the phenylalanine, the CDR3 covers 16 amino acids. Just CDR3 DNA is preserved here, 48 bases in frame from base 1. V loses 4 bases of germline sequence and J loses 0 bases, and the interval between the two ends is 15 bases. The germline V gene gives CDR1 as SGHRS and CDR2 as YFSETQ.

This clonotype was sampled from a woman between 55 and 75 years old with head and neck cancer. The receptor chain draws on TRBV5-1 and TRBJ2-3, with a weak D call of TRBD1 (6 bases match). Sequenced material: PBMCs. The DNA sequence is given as TGCGCCAGCAGCCTCAGTAGGGGGTCTAGCACAGATACGCAGTATTTT. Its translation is CASSLSRGSSTDTQYF.